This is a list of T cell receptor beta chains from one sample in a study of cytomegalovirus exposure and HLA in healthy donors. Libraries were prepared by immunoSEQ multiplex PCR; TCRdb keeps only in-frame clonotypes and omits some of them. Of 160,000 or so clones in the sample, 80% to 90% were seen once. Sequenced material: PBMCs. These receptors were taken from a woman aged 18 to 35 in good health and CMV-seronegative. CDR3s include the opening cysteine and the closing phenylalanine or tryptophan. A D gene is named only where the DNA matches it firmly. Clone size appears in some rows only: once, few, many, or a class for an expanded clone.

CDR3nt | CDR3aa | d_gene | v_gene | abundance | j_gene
TGTGCCACCACCGGCGGAGGGACAGGGGGCGCGAGGGAGCAGTACTTC | CATTGGGTGGAREQYF | TRBD1 | TRBV28 | . | TRBJ2-7
TGCAGCGCCCGGGGGGGCTACGAGCAGTACTTC | CSARGGYEQYF | TRBD2 | TRBV29-1 | once | TRBJ2-7
TGTGCCAGCAGCAAAGATAACAGGTCGAACACTGAAGCTTTCTTT | CASSKDNRSNTEAFF | . | TRBV21-1 | . | TRBJ1-1
TGTGCCAGTAGTCAGGGGTCGGGCAATCAGCCCCAGCATTTT | CASSQGSGNQPQHF | . | TRBV19 | . | TRBJ1-5
TGCGCCAGCAGCTTCGGTGAAAAACTGTTTTTT | CASSFGEKLFF | . | TRBV5-1 | . | TRBJ1-4
TGTGCCTGGAGTGTACTAGCCCGGGAGACCCAGTACTTC | CAWSVLARETQYF | . | TRBV30 | . | TRBJ2-5
TGTGCCAGCAGCGTGGAGAGCACCGGGGAGCTGTTTTTT | CASSVESTGELFF | . | TRBV9 | once | TRBJ2-2
TGTGCCAGCAGCCGCAAATCAGGGGGCTCCTACGAGCAGTACTTC | CASSRKSGGSYEQYF | TRBD1 | TRBV6-6 | . | TRBJ2-7
TGTGCCAGTATGGGGGGTTATGGCTACACCTTC | CASMGGYGYTF | . | TRBV19 | . | TRBJ1-2
TGTGCCAGCAGCAAATTGGGTCTAGCTGGGGCCAACGTCCTGACTTTC | CASSKLGLAGANVLTF | . | TRBV21-1 | . | TRBJ2-6
TGTGCCAGCAGCCAAGATTACGGGTCGGGCTACAATGAGCAGTTCTTC | CASSQDYGSGYNEQFF | . | TRBV4-2 | medium-sized | TRBJ2-1
TGTGCCAGCAGCCATCGGACGGGCAGGGGTGGCTACACCTTC | CASSHRTGRGGYTF | . | TRBV14 | . | TRBJ1-2
TGTGCCAGCAGCCATGGACAGAACACTGGAGCTTTCTTT | CASSHGQNTGAFF | . | TRBV7-9 | . | TRBJ1-1
TGTGCCAGCAGTGACGAACACAGGGCTAACTATGGCTACACCTTC | CASSDEHRANYGYTF | . | TRBV6-1 | . | TRBJ1-2
TGCGCCAGCAGCAGGCTAGCGGGAGGCACAGATACGCAGTATTTT | CASSRLAGGTDTQYF | TRBD2 | TRBV5-1 | . | TRBJ2-3
TGTGCCAGCAGCCAATCGGGGGGGGTTCGGTCACCCCTCCACTTT | CASSQSGGVRSPLHF | . | TRBV27 | . | TRBJ1-6
TGTGCCAGCAGCCCTCGGATTCTCGGGCAAGAGACCCAGTACTTC | CASSPRILGQETQYF | . | TRBV21-1 | . | TRBJ2-5
TGCGCCAGCAGCCGAACAGACAGGGGGCGCGACAATGAGCAGTTCTTC | CASSRTDRGRDNEQFF | TRBD1 | TRBV4-1 | . | TRBJ2-1
TGCGCCAGCAGTCAACGATATAGGTGCCTAGCGGACTACACAGATACGCAGTATTTT | CASSQRYRCLADYTDTQYF | TRBD2 | TRBV23-1 | . | TRBJ2-3
TGTGCCAGCAGTTGGTCGAGCGGGGACTCCTACAATGAGCAGTTCTTC | CASSWSSGDSYNEQFF | TRBD2 | TRBV6-5 | . | TRBJ2-1
TGTGCCAGCAGTGAACAAGCCGGTAATGAAAAACTGTTTTTT | CASSEQAGNEKLFF | . | TRBV2 | few | TRBJ1-4
TGTGCCAGTAGTCTGGGGAGACACACTGAAGCTTTCTTT | CASSLGRHTEAFF | . | TRBV19 | . | TRBJ1-1
TGTGCCAGCAGCTTAGGGGGCGCGAATCAGCCCCAGCATTTT | CASSLGGANQPQHF | . | TRBV11-2 | . | TRBJ1-5
TGCGCCAGCAGCCAAGACCTAGCGGGGGCAGCCAAAAACATTCAGTACTTC | CASSQDLAGAAKNIQYF | TRBD2 | TRBV4-1 | . | TRBJ2-4
TGTGCCAGCAGTGGCAGTGGGGGGGGGCAGACTGAAGCTTTCTTT | CASSGSGGGQTEAFF | . | TRBV2 | . | TRBJ1-1
TGCGCCAGCAGCCAAGCCGAGGGTGTCGCTGAAGCTTTCTTT | CASSQAEGVAEAFF | . | TRBV4-1 | few | TRBJ1-1
TGTGCTAGCAGCTTAGGTTTAGCGGGAATCCGGGAGACCCAGTACTTC | CASSLGLAGIRETQYF | TRBD2 | TRBV7-7 | . | TRBJ2-5
TGTGCCAGCAGTTTTGGACAGGGGACCTACGAGCAGTACTTC | CASSFGQGTYEQYF | TRBD1 | TRBV27 | . | TRBJ2-7
TGTGCCAGCAAGGAGGACGCTGAAGCTTTCTTT | CASKEDAEAFF | . | TRBV28 | . | TRBJ1-1